This TCR beta chain stems from a study of post-analysis software for immune sequencing data. In the study overall: Recorded disease courses covered relapsing-remitting, secondary progressive and progressive-relapsing multiple sclerosis. Some patients had no subtype annotation.

Per the germline V gene, CDR1 is SGDLS and CDR2 is YYNGEE. Trimming shortened V by 4 bases and J by 7 bases, and 14 bases separated the two germline ends. The CDR3 extends over 13 amino acids. The TCR beta cDNA libraries contained unique molecular identifiers. TCRdb re-derived calls from the PCR reads in MiXCR, one entry per CDR3 protein. The table lists 700,000 to 800,000 distinct CDR3 sequences, less than 35% of them singletons, with roughly 0.54% in the top ten. Worth noting for this clonotype: Antigen: not known.

Study outcomes and limitations: Under F measure analysis, samples from one preparation batch co-clustered strongly. Patients used about five TRBV segments, including TRBV5-6, TRBV5-1 and TRBV20-1, more often than controls. Those with multiple sclerosis, the patient group, showed significantly lower normalized Chao1 diversity than controls.

This sequence was found in a girl aged 10-17 years with multiple sclerosis. The source material was blood. The chain combines TRBV9 with TRBJ1-1, with a tentative D call TRBD1 (5 bases). The DNA for the CDR3 is TGTGCCAGCAGCCTGGGGACGGCGAATGAAGCTTTCTTT. Its translation: CASSLGTANEAFF.